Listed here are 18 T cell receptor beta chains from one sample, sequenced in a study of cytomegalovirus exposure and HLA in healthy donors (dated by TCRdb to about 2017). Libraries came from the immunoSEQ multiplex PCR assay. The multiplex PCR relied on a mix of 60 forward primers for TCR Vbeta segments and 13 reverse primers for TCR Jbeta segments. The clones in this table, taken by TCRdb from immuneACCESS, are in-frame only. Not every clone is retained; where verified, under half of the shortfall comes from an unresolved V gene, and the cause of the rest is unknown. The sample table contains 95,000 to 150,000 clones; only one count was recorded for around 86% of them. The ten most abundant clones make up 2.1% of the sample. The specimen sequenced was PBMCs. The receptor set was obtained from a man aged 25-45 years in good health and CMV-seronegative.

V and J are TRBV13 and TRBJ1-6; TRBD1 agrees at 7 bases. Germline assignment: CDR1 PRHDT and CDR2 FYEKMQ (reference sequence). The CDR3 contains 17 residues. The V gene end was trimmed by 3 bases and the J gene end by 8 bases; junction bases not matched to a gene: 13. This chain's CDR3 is CASSFRQGLVSDSPLHF. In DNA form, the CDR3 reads TGTGCCAGCAGCTTTAGACAGGGTCTAGTCTCGGATTCACCCCTCCACTTT.

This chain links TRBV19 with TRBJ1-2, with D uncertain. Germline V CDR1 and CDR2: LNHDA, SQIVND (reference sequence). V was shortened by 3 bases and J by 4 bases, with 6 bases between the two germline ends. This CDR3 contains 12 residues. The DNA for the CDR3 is TGTGCCAGTAGTATGGCCACCTATGGCTACACCTTC. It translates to CASSMATYGYTF.

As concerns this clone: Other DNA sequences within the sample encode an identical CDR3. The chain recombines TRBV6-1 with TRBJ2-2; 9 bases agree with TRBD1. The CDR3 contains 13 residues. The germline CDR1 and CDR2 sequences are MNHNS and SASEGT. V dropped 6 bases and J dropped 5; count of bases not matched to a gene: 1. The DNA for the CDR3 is TGTGCCAGCAGGGGGACAGGGACCGGGGAGCTGTTTTTT. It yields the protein CASRGTGTGELFF.

The CDR3 region has the DNA TGCGCCAGCGGGGACAGGGGGCGAGTCTCTAACTATGGCTACACCTTC. Its protein is CASGDRGRVSNYGYTF. The rearrangement links TRBV10-2 to TRBJ1-2; 12 bases fit TRBD1. The CDR3 is made up of 16 amino acids. Germline assignment: CDR1 WSHSY and CDR2 SAAADI. After removal of 8 bases from V and 0 bases from J, the junction contained 7 bases not matched to a gene.

The CDR3: CASTLFERGLSTGELFF. CDR3 DNA sequence: TGTGCCAGCACCCTATTCGAAAGGGGGCTGAGTACCGGGGAGCTGTTTTTT. The chain is built from TRBV28 and TRBJ2-2; TRBD1 matches at 7 bases. The CDR3 has 17 amino acids. Germline V gene sequence: CDR1 MDHEN, CDR2 SYDVKM. The V and J ends lost 7 bases and 5 bases, in that order; junction bases with no gene match: 16.

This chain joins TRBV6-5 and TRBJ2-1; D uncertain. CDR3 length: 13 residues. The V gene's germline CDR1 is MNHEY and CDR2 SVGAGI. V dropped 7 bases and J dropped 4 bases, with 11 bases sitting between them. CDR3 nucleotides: TGTGCCAGCACCCCTCTCGGGTACAATGAGCAGTTCTTC. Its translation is CASTPLGYNEQFF.

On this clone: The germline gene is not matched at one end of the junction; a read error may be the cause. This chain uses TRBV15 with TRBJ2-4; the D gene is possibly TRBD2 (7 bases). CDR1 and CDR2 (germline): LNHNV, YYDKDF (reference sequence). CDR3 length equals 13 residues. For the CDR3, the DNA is TGTGCCACCGGGGGGGCAGCCAAAAACAGTCAGTACTTC. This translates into CATGGAAKNSQYF.

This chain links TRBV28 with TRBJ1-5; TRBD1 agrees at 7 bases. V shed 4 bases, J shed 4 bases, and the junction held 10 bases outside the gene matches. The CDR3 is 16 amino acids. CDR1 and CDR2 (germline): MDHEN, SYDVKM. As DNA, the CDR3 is TGTGCCAGCAGTTCATGGGCAGGGACAGTTAATCAGCCCCAGCATTTT. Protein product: CASSSWAGTVNQPQHF.

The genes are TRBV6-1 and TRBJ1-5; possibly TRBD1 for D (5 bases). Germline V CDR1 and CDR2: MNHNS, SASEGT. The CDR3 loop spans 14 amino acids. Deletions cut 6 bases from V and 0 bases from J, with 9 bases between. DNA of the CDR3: TGTGCCAGCAGGAAGGACATTAGCAATCAGCCCCAGCATTTT. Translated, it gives CASRKDISNQPQHF.

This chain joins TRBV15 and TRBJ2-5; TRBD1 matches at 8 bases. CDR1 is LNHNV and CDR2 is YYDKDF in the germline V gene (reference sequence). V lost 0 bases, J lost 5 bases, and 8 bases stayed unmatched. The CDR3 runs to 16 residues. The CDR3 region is CATSRDDQGAWETQYF. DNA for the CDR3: TGTGCCACCAGCAGAGATGACCAGGGGGCCTGGGAGACCCAGTACTTC.

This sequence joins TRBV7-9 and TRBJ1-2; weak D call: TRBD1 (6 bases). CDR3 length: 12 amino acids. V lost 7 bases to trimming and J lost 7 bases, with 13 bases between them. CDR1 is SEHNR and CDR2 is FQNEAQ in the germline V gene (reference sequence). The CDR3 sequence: CASIRGAGGYTF. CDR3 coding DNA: TGTGCCAGCATCCGGGGGGCAGGTGGCTACACCTTC. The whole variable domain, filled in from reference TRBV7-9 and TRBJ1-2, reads DTGVSQNPRHKITKRGQNVTFRCDPISEHNRLYWYRQTLGQGPEFLTYFQNEAQLEKSRLLSDRFSAERPKGSFSTLEIQRTEQGDSAMYLCASIRGAGGYTFGSGTRLTVV.

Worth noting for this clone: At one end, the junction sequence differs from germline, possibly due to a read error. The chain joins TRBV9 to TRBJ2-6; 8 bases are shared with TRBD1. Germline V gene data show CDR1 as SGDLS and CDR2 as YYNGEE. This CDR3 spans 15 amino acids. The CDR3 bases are TGTGCCAGCAGCCCGAGGACAGGGTGGGCCAACGGCCTGACTTTC. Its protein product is CASSPRTGWANGLTF. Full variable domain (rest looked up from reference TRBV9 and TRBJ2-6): DSGVTQTPKHLITATGQRVTLRCSPRSGDLSVYWYQQSLDQGLQFLIQYYNGEERAKGNILERFSAQQFPDLHSELNLSSLELGDSALYFCASSPRTGWANGLTFGAGSRLTVL.

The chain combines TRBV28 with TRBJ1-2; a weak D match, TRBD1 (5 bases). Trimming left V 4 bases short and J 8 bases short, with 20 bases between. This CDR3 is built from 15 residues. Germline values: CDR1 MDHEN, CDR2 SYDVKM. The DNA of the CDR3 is TGTGCCAGCAGTTCCACGGGACTAGGGAGTATGGGCTACACCTTC. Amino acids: CASSSTGLGSMGYTF.

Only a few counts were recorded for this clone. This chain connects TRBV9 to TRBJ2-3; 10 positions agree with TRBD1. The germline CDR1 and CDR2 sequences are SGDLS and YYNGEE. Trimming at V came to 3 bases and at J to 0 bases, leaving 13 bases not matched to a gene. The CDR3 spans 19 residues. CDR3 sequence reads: CASSADRGVLPGSTDTQYF. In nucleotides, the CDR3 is TGTGCCAGCAGCGCGGACAGGGGGGTATTACCGGGTAGCACAGATACGCAGTATTTT.

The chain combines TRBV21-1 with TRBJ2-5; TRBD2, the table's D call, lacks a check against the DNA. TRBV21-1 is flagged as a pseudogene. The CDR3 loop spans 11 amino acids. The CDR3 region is CASSKRRTQYF. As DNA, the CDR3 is TGTGCCAGCAGCAAGAGGCGGACCCAGTACTTC.

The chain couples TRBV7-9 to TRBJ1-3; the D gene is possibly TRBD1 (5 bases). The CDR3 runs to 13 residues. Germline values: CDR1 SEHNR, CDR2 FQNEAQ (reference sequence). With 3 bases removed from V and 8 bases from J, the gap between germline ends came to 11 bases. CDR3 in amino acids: CASSFGQTDTIYF. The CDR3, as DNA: TGTGCCAGCAGCTTTGGACAAACGGACACCATATATTTT.

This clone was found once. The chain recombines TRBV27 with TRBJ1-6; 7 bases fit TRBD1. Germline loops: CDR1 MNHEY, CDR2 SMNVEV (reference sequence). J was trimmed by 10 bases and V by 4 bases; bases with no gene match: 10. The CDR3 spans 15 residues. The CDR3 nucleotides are TGTGCCAGCAGTTCGTCAAGCACAGGGGTGTCACCCCTCCACTTT. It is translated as CASSSSSTGVSPLHF.

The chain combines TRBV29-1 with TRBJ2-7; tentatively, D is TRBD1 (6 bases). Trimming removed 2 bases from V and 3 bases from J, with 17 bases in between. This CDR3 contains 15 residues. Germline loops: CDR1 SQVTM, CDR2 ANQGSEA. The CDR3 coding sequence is TGCAGCGTTGAAATCCGGACCCCGGGACACTACGAGCAGTACTTC. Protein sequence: CSVEIRTPGHYEQYF.